This record concerns one T cell receptor beta chain sequence. How the authors handled the data: Amplification of reference gene primers was used by the study to estimate nucleated cell counts. Profiled with immunoSEQ multiplex PCR; TCRdb holds only in-frame clones, not every one. D and trimming were read from the DNA, whereas the V and J calls and clone size are those reported in that table. The sample has 200,000 to 250,000 clones; 80% to 85% are singletons. This sample is part of a study of blood T cell repertoires in COVID-19. Study information: PBMCs, B-cell-depleted T cells, or T cells were the source of the cDNA or gDNA that made up the material.

With V trimmed by 0 bases and J by 3 bases, 9 bases remained unmatched. The CDR3 is 16 residues long. Germline lookup yields CDR1 SGHKS and CDR2 YYEKEE (reference sequence). The clonotype was recovered from a woman aged 30 to 39 who had recovered from COVID-19. Sequencing input: peripheral blood. The rearrangement links TRBV5-5 to TRBJ2-7; 7 nucleotides agree with TRBD1. CDR3 residues: CASSLVPGTDVYEQYF. The CDR3 nucleotides read TGTGCCAGCAGCTTGGTACCCGGGACAGACGTCTACGAGCAGTACTTC. Variable domain in full (rest from reference TRBV5-5 and TRBJ2-7): DAGVTQSPTHLIKTRGQQVTLRCSPISGHKSVSWYQQVLGQGPQFIFQYYEKEERGRGNFPDRFSARQFPNYSSELNVNALLLGDSALYLCASSLVPGTDVYEQYFGPGTRLTVT.